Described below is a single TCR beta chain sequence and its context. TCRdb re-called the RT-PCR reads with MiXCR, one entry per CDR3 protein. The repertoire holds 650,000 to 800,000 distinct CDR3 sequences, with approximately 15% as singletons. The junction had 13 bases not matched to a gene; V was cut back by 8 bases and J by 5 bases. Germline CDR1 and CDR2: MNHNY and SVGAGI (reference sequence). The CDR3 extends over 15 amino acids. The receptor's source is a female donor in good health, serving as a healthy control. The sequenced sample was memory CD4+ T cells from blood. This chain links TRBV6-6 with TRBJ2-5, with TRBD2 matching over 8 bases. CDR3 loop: CASLSAERERETQYF. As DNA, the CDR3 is TGTGCCAGCCTTTCCGCAGAGCGGGAGAGGGAGACCCAGTACTTC.